A single sample is the source of the 9 T cell receptor beta chains below, sequenced in a study of shared clonotypes between healthy human individuals. Profiled with immunoSEQ multiplex PCR; TCRdb holds only in-frame clones, not every one. The table records approximately 1,000,000 clones, 70% to 85% of them present only once. Sequenced: memory CD4+ T cells from PBMCs. Indicated subset: CD45RA-negative fraction. These receptors were collected from a man between 18 and 35 years old in good health. Some clones in this sample may be carry-over from other donors' samples.

This clone was counted many times. The chain couples TRBV2 to TRBJ1-5, with D unclear. CDR3 size: 15 residues. V lost 3 bases and J lost 3, with 12 bases in between. Per germline, CDR1 SNHLY and CDR2 FYNNEI. The CDR3 bases are TGTGCCAGCAGTGATTTTGGGCGGATCAATCAGCCCCAGCATTTT. The encoded protein is CASSDFGRINQPQHF.

The sample holds a few counts of this clone. The chain combines TRBV4-3 with TRBJ1-2, with D unclear. V was pared by 0 bases and J by 5 bases, with 13 bases between. Per the germline V gene, CDR1 is LGHNA and CDR2 is YSLEER. The CDR3 has 15 amino acids. CDR3 loop: CASSQDINDGYGYTF. The CDR3 DNA is TGCGCCAGCAGCCAAGATATTAACGATGGGTATGGCTACACCTTC.

V gene TRBV7-2 combines with J gene TRBJ2-2; D not certain. Germline V lookup: CDR1 SGHTA, CDR2 FQGNSA. With 8 bases removed from V and 0 bases from J, the gap between germline ends came to 4 bases. The CDR3 spans 12 residues. CDR3 protein: CASGPNTGELFF. The CDR3 DNA is TGTGCCAGCGGACCGAACACCGGGGAGCTGTTTTTT.

The chain is built from TRBV2 and TRBJ1-4; TRBD1 might be the D (6 bases). The CDR3 spans 14 residues. Trimming removed 7 bases at V and 5 bases at J, with 14 bases between. Germline V gene data show CDR1 as SNHLY and CDR2 as FYNNEI. CDR3 in DNA: TGTGCCAGCAACCGACAGGCCTCAAATGAAAAACTGTTTTTT. This encodes CASNRQASNEKLFF.

The gene calls are TRBV29-1 and TRBJ1-3; 7 bases match TRBD1. J lost 3 bases, V lost 3 bases, and 2 bases had no gene match. The CDR3 runs to 13 residues. Germline V gene sequence: CDR1 SQVTM, CDR2 ANQGSEA. The DNA for the CDR3 is TGCAGCGTTGAGACAGGGATTGGAAACACCATATATTTT. This translates into CSVETGIGNTIYF.

This clone has just one count. The chain couples TRBV6-1 to TRBJ2-6; 11 positions match TRBD1. The germline V gene has CDR1 MNHNS and CDR2 SASEGT. V was pared by 4 bases and J by 3 bases, with 5 bases of the junction left unmatched. The CDR3 has 17 residues. CDR3 amino acids: CASSGGQGAGGANVLTF. In DNA, the CDR3 is TGTGCCAGCAGTGGCGGACAGGGGGCGGGTGGGGCCAACGTCCTGACTTTC.

The table lists this clone with a few counts. The rearrangement links TRBV5-1 to TRBJ2-1; 12 bases fit TRBD2. Unmatched junction bases numbered 1, after V lost 0 bases and J lost 6 bases. From germline, CDR1 is SGHRS and CDR2 YFSETQ. The length of the CDR3 is 15 residues. The CDR3 bases are TGCGCCAGCAGCTTGGCTAGCGGGAGGGCCAATGAGCAGTTCTTC. Translating gives CASSLASGRANEQFF. Full variable domain (missing parts from reference TRBV5-1 and TRBJ2-1): KAGVTQTPRYLIKTRGQQVTLSCSPISGHRSVSWYQQTPGQGLQFLFEYFSETQRNKGNFPGRFSGRQFSNSRSEMNVSTLELGDSALYLCASSLASGRANEQFFGPGTRLTVL.

The rearrangement uses TRBV6-1 and TRBJ2-5; 9 bases match TRBD2. The CDR3 is 17 amino acids. Germline values: CDR1 MNHNS, CDR2 SASEGT. Trimming removed 0 bases from V and 2 bases from J; junction bases left unmatched: 7. The CDR3 spells CASSEAIPTSGQETQYF. Here the CDR3 DNA reads TGTGCCAGCAGTGAAGCTATCCCGACTAGCGGACAAGAGACCCAGTACTTC.

The chain employs TRBV25-1 and TRBJ2-7, with TRBD1 matching over 7 bases. Germline values: CDR1 MGHDK, CDR2 SYGVNS. The ends lost 4 bases at V and 0 bases at J; junction bases unmatched: 6. The CDR3 contains 15 residues. The CDR3 is CASSAGQASSYEQYF. CDR3 nucleotide sequence: TGTGCCAGCAGTGCCGGACAGGCTAGCTCCTACGAGCAGTACTTC.